Following are 6 T cell receptor beta chains from one sample sequenced in a study of T cells after yellow fever vaccination. TCRdb reprocessed the 5' RACE reads via MiXCR and lists one record per CDR3 protein. Among about 240,000 distinct CDR3 sequences listed, roughly 3.7% were seen once. The material sequenced was PBMCs, taken 15 days after the yellow fever booster vaccination. The receptor set was obtained from a man younger than 35 who received the YFV17D yellow fever vaccine.

This clonotype occurred many times. This chain uses TRBV4-1 with TRBJ1-6; TRBD1 aligns across 8 bases. The germline V gene has CDR1 MGHRA and CDR2 YSYEKL. The CDR3 length is 16 residues. The trim removed 0 bases at V and 10 bases at J, leaving 8 bases unmatched. The CDR3 DNA follows: TGCGCCAGCAGCCAAGATCCCCCAGGGGGCCACTCACCCCTCCACTTT. Its protein is CASSQDPPGGHSPLHF.

The V and J genes are TRBV5-1 and TRBJ2-3; the match to TRBD1 covers 7 bases. CDR3 length: 14 amino acids. From germline, CDR1 is SGHRS and CDR2 YFSETQ. V shed 5 bases and J 6 bases; nucleotides not matched to a gene: 9. The CDR3 spells CASRDRQGSDTQYF. The CDR3 nucleotides read TGCGCCAGCAGGGACCGACAGGGTTCCGATACGCAGTATTTT. Full variable domain (remainder filled in from reference TRBV5-1 and TRBJ2-3): KAGVTQTPRYLIKTRGQQVTLSCSPISGHRSVSWYQQTPGQGLQFLFEYFSETQRNKGNFPGRFSGRQFSNSRSEMNVSTLELGDSALYLCASRDRQGSDTQYFGPGTRLTVL.

The J gene is TRBJ2-3, the V gene TRBV5-1, with TRBD1 as a possible D gene (5 bases). V lost 4 bases, J lost 0 bases, and 9 bases lay in between. The V gene's germline CDR1 is SGHRS and CDR2 YFSETQ. This CDR3 region has 14 residues. DNA of the CDR3: TGCGCCAGCAGCCAGACAGCTAGCACAGATACGCAGTATTTT. Protein: CASSQTASTDTQYF.

This clonotype was seen ten or more times. The rearrangement joins TRBV7-9 to TRBJ1-4; 12 bases line up with TRBD1. CDR3 length: 18 amino acids. From germline, CDR1 is SEHNR and CDR2 FQNEAQ (reference sequence). Trimming took 5 bases from V and 3 from J; bases not matched to a gene: 10. The CDR3 loop reads CASSPPGQGASANEKLFF. In DNA form, the CDR3 reads TGTGCCAGCAGCCCCCCGGGACAGGGGGCGTCGGCTAATGAAAAACTGTTTTTT.

This clonotype was detected ten times or more. This chain joins TRBV10-3 and TRBJ2-6; a weak D match, TRBD1 (6 bases). The CDR3 contains 16 residues. Germline V gives CDR1 ENHRY, CDR2 SYGVKD. Trimming removed 3 bases from V and 3 bases from J, with 12 bases in between. DNA for the CDR3: TGTGCCATCAGTGATTTACCAGGGGATGGGGCCAACGTCCTGACTTTC. This codes for CAISDLPGDGANVLTF.

Ten or more counts support this clonotype. V usage is TRBV18 and J usage is TRBJ2-1; 7 bases agree with TRBD1. V dropped 4 bases and J dropped 6; count of bases not matched to a gene: 3. The CDR3 covers 13 residues. Per the germline V gene, CDR1 is KGHSH and CDR2 is LQKENI. CDR3 amino acids: CASSRDSPNEQFF. CDR3 sequence (DNA): TGTGCCAGCTCACGGGACAGCCCCAATGAGCAGTTCTTC. The full variable domain, rest sourced from reference TRBV18 and TRBJ2-1, is NAGVMQNPRHLVRRRGQEARLRCSPMKGHSHVYWYRQLPEEGLKFMVYLQKENIIDESGMPKERFSAEFPKEGPSILRIQQVVRGDSAAYFCASSRDSPNEQFFGPGTRLTVL.